A selection of T cell receptor beta chains follows, all from one sample in a study of response to subunit inactivated influenza vaccine. Each CDR3 protein is one row after TCRdb ran MiXCR on the RT-PCR reads. The data contain over 450,000 distinct CDR3 sequences, under 15% of them singletons. The source material was PBMCs from blood, sampled roughly 45 days after vaccination. The receptors were gathered from a man aged 50 to 59 who received an inactivated influenza vaccine. The conserved cysteine and the conserved F or W are not part of the CDR3 here.

j_call v_call cdr3_aa
TRBJ1-5 TRBV28 ASRPPGARNQPQH
TRBJ2-5 TRBV28 ASSRSDSTEETQY
TRBJ2-7 TRBV10-3 AIRGDRDSYEQY
TRBJ2-6 TRBV4-2 ASSQDWILSGANVLT
TRBJ2-7 TRBV11-1 ASSPGQGNREQY
TRBJ1-5 TRBV10-3 AISEGGVGPQH
TRBJ2-1 TRBV20-1 SARDQSGGDNEQF
TRBJ2-1 TRBV28 ASRETLLSYNEQF
TRBJ2-3 TRBV6-2/TRBV6-3 ASTPWTRDSTDTQY
TRBJ2-1 TRBV4-1 ASSQNSGGPRNEQF
TRBJ2-2 TRBV20-1 SAFQGNTGELF
TRBJ2-1 TRBV12-3/TRBV12-4 ASSALAIGQF
TRBJ2-3 TRBV7-8 ASSLNRATDTQY
TRBJ1-1 TRBV4-1 ASSQVGNTEAF
TRBJ2-3 TRBV2 ASIQQAGTINTQY
TRBJ2-1 TRBV5-1 ASSLHGGDNEQF
TRBJ1-4 TRBV4-1 ASSLRDIPTNEKLF
TRBJ2-2 TRBV4-2 ASSQEVWGRAGELF
TRBJ2-5 TRBV25-1 ASSDPGQIQETQY
TRBJ1-1 TRBV20-1 SAATGGGTEAF
TRBJ2-2 TRBV11-2 ASISNGLATGELF
TRBJ1-5 TRBV6-2/TRBV6-3 ASTRDGGLQPQH
TRBJ2-7 TRBV27 ASSHLGTDYEQY
TRBJ2-7 TRBV20-1 SAGRDNYEQY
TRBJ2-5 TRBV24-1 ATSDLGGGGGIGTQY
TRBJ1-5 TRBV5-5 ASSLDGTGNQPQH
TRBJ2-5 TRBV5-5 ASSLPGTGGTQY
TRBJ2-7 TRBV4-2 ASSQYPGTSGTYEQY
TRBJ2-7 TRBV6-2/TRBV6-3 ASTTYRNEQY
TRBJ2-6 TRBV20-1 SARSTGANVLT
TRBJ2-1 TRBV20-1 SAPGQGRYNEQF
TRBJ2-5 TRBV4-1 ASSRGDLQETQY
TRBJ2-7 TRBV6-5 ASSYSLLAGAYEQY
TRBJ2-1 TRBV18 ASSPLGTGSYNEQF
TRBJ2-4 TRBV12-3/TRBV12-4 ASRRTGVGDIQY
TRBJ2-5 TRBV6-5 ASSSYLKAGGIQETQY
TRBJ2-3 TRBV9 ASSVGDATDTQY
TRBJ2-2 TRBV15 ATSTGRMITGELF
TRBJ1-2 TRBV5-1 ASSLFSNYGYT
TRBJ2-7 TRBV28 ASLRSPSYEQY
TRBJ2-3 TRBV9 ASSVSGVGDTQY
TRBJ2-1 TRBV7-9 ASSRLMDSYNEQF
TRBJ1-2 TRBV25-1 ASSGGTVYGYT
TRBJ1-2 TRBV12-3/TRBV12-4 ASSLAPGPTYT
TRBJ2-5 TRBV7-6 ASTSGGGYQETQY